Listed below are T cell receptor beta chains from one sample, sequenced in a study of shared clonotypes between healthy human individuals. Clones were read by immunoSEQ multiplex PCR, and TCRdb kept only the in-frame ones, dropping some. The sample has about 980,000 clones, about 80% seen once; the top ten hold approximately 1.5%. Input material: memory CD4+ T cells sorted from blood. These receptors were obtained from a man between 18 and 29 years old in good health. Both conserved end residues are part of each CDR3. The D gene is left open where the match is weak. Not all rows give a size; the values are once, few, many and, for expanded clones, a class.

abundance: .; d_gene: .; j_gene: TRBJ2-3; v_gene: TRBV5-1; CDR3aa: CASSLGQAYTDTQYF; CDR3nt: TGCGCCAGCAGCTTGGGGCAGGCCTACACAGATACGCAGTATTTT
abundance: .; d_gene: TRBD1; j_gene: TRBJ2-6; v_gene: TRBV7-2; CDR3aa: CASSLVPTGGVTGANVLTF; CDR3nt: TGTGCCAGCAGCTTAGTTCCAACAGGGGGAGTCACTGGGGCCAACGTCCTGACTTTC
abundance: many; d_gene: .; j_gene: TRBJ2-7; v_gene: TRBV5-4; CDR3aa: CASSLGPDYEQYF; CDR3nt: TGTGCCAGCAGCTTGGGTCCGGATTACGAGCAGTACTTC
abundance: .; d_gene: TRBD2; j_gene: TRBJ2-3; v_gene: TRBV10-1; CDR3aa: CASSESGVGTDTQYF; CDR3nt: TGCGCCAGCAGTGAGAGCGGGGTTGGGACAGATACGCAGTATTTT
abundance: .; d_gene: TRBD2; j_gene: TRBJ2-7; v_gene: TRBV7-9; CDR3aa: CASSLWREGYEQYF; CDR3nt: TGTGCCAGCAGCCTTTGGCGGGAGGGGTACGAGCAGTACTTC
abundance: .; d_gene: TRBD1; j_gene: TRBJ1-1; v_gene: TRBV6-1; CDR3aa: CASTTGGANTEAFF; CDR3nt: TGTGCCAGCACAACAGGGGGCGCGAACACTGAAGCTTTCTTT
abundance: many; d_gene: TRBD1; j_gene: TRBJ2-5; v_gene: TRBV10-3; CDR3aa: CAIKGAQETQYF; CDR3nt: TGTGCCATCAAGGGGGCTCAAGAGACCCAGTACTTC
abundance: .; d_gene: TRBD1; j_gene: TRBJ1-5; v_gene: TRBV18; CDR3aa: CASSPGQGEQPQHF; CDR3nt: TGTGCCAGCTCACCAGGACAGGGCGAACAGCCCCAGCATTTT
abundance: .; d_gene: TRBD1; j_gene: TRBJ2-5; v_gene: TRBV27; CDR3aa: CASSLGRGHWETQYF; CDR3nt: TGTGCCAGCAGTTTGGGCAGGGGGCATTGGGAGACCCAGTACTTC
abundance: .; d_gene: TRBD1; j_gene: TRBJ1-2; v_gene: TRBV19; CDR3aa: CASSRGRGYGYTF; CDR3nt: TGTGCCAGTAGCAGGGGGCGCGGGTATGGCTACACCTTC
abundance: .; d_gene: TRBD1; j_gene: TRBJ2-7; v_gene: TRBV10-1; CDR3aa: CASSESTRGLEQYF; CDR3nt: TGCGCCAGCAGTGAGTCGACGAGGGGGCTCGAGCAGTACTTC
abundance: .; d_gene: .; j_gene: TRBJ2-1; v_gene: TRBV6-1; CDR3aa: CASSELAFNEQFF; CDR3nt: TGTGCCAGCAGTGAACTGGCGTTTAATGAGCAGTTCTTC
abundance: .; d_gene: .; j_gene: TRBJ2-7; v_gene: TRBV10-2; CDR3aa: CASSYGYEQYF; CDR3nt: TGCGCCAGCAGCTACGGATACGAGCAGTACTTC
abundance: once; d_gene: TRBD2; j_gene: TRBJ2-3; v_gene: TRBV2; CDR3aa: CASRGLAGGSTDTQYF; CDR3nt: TGTGCCAGCAGAGGACTAGCGGGAGGGAGCACAGATACGCAGTATTTT
abundance: .; d_gene: .; j_gene: TRBJ2-4; v_gene: TRBV11-2; CDR3aa: CASSLSGSIQYF; CDR3nt: TGTGCCAGCAGCCTGAGTGGGAGCATTCAGTACTTC
abundance: .; d_gene: .; j_gene: TRBJ2-5; v_gene: TRBV7-7; CDR3aa: CASSTGVQETQYF; CDR3nt: TGTGCTAGCAGCACGGGGGTGCAAGAGACCCAGTACTTC
abundance: .; d_gene: .; j_gene: TRBJ2-2; v_gene: TRBV7-2; CDR3aa: CASSFGLTGELFF; CDR3nt: TGTGCCAGCAGCTTTGGCTTAACCGGGGAGCTGTTTTTT
abundance: .; d_gene: TRBD1; j_gene: TRBJ1-1; v_gene: TRBV27; CDR3aa: CASRPPGGTEAFF; CDR3nt: TGTGCCAGCAGGCCACCAGGGGGCACTGAAGCTTTCTTT
abundance: .; d_gene: .; j_gene: TRBJ1-1; v_gene: TRBV6-1; CDR3aa: CASSLEWGTEAFF; CDR3nt: TGTGCCAGCTCCCTGGAGTGGGGCACTGAAGCTTTCTTT
abundance: few; d_gene: .; j_gene: TRBJ2-3; v_gene: TRBV4-3; CDR3aa: CASSQETTYTQYF; CDR3nt: TGCGCCAGCAGCCAAGAGACTACTTATACGCAGTATTTT
abundance: .; d_gene: TRBD1; j_gene: TRBJ2-5; v_gene: TRBV7-3; CDR3aa: CASSLTGSQQETQYF; CDR3nt: TGTGCCAGCAGCTTGACAGGGTCCCAACAAGAGACCCAGTACTTC
abundance: .; d_gene: .; j_gene: TRBJ2-5; v_gene: TRBV5-1; CDR3aa: CASSFGAGLQETQYF; CDR3nt: TGCGCCAGCAGCTTTGGTGCGGGACTCCAAGAGACCCAGTACTTC
abundance: .; d_gene: .; j_gene: TRBJ1-1; v_gene: TRBV18; CDR3aa: CASSPPGGGRTEAFF; CDR3nt: TGTGCCAGCTCACCACCGGGAGGGGGACGGACTGAAGCTTTCTTT
abundance: .; d_gene: .; j_gene: TRBJ1-6; v_gene: TRBV6-1; CDR3aa: CASSEEASSYNSPLHF; CDR3nt: TGTGCCAGCAGTGAAGAGGCGAGCTCCTATAATTCACCCCTCCACTTT
abundance: .; d_gene: .; j_gene: TRBJ2-5; v_gene: TRBV10-3; CDR3aa: CAISGAVQETQYF; CDR3nt: TGTGCCATCAGTGGCGCGGTCCAAGAGACCCAGTACTTC
abundance: few; d_gene: TRBD1; j_gene: TRBJ1-1; v_gene: TRBV6-5; CDR3aa: CASSPRDRVSPFF; CDR3nt: TGTGCCAGCAGTCCGAGGGACAGGGTCTCTCCTTTCTTT
abundance: .; d_gene: .; j_gene: TRBJ1-5; v_gene: TRBV5-3; CDR3aa: CASKRREGDSNQPQHF; CDR3nt: TGTGCCAGTAAACGCAGGGAGGGTGACAGCAATCAGCCCCAGCATTTT
abundance: .; d_gene: .; j_gene: TRBJ1-4; v_gene: TRBV6-6; CDR3aa: CASSSTGFLPDEKLFF; CDR3nt: TGTGCCAGCAGTTCCACGGGGTTTCTTCCGGATGAAAAACTGTTTTTT
abundance: .; d_gene: TRBD1; j_gene: TRBJ1-2; v_gene: TRBV10-3; CDR3aa: CATWTGGGGYTF; CDR3nt: TGTGCCACCTGGACAGGGGGAGGTGGCTACACCTTC
abundance: few; d_gene: .; j_gene: TRBJ2-7; v_gene: TRBV5-4; CDR3aa: CASSLDSGEQYF; CDR3nt: TGTGCCAGCAGCTTGGACTCCGGCGAGCAGTACTTC
abundance: .; d_gene: .; j_gene: TRBJ1-4; v_gene: TRBV2; CDR3aa: CASTQGSEKLFF; CDR3nt: TGTGCCAGCACGCAGGGGTCGGAAAAACTGTTTTTT
abundance: .; d_gene: TRBD1; j_gene: TRBJ1-2; v_gene: TRBV29-1; CDR3aa: CSVERTGYGYTF; CDR3nt: TGCAGCGTTGAAAGGACAGGCTATGGCTACACCTTC
abundance: .; d_gene: TRBD2; j_gene: TRBJ2-3; v_gene: TRBV7-2; CDR3aa: CAAGDGLATDTQYF; CDR3nt: TGTGCCGCAGGGGACGGACTAGCTACAGATACGCAGTATTTT
abundance: .; d_gene: .; j_gene: TRBJ1-1; v_gene: TRBV10-3; CDR3aa: CAVGTMNTEAFF; CDR3nt: TGTGCCGTCGGTACCATGAACACTGAAGCTTTCTTT
abundance: many; d_gene: .; j_gene: TRBJ1-6; v_gene: TRBV15; CDR3aa: CATSRDSDNSPLHF; CDR3nt: TGTGCCACCAGCAGAGATTCTGATAATTCACCCCTCCACTTT
abundance: .; d_gene: .; j_gene: TRBJ1-2; v_gene: TRBV6-1; CDR3aa: CASTARGNYGYTF; CDR3nt: TGTGCCAGCACCGCTCGAGGGAACTATGGCTACACCTTC
abundance: .; d_gene: TRBD1; j_gene: TRBJ1-1; v_gene: TRBV5-4; CDR3aa: CASSTGQGLSTEAFF; CDR3nt: TGTGCCAGCAGCACAGGACAGGGTCTTTCCACTGAAGCTTTCTTT
abundance: .; d_gene: TRBD1; j_gene: TRBJ1-2; v_gene: TRBV5-4; CDR3aa: CASRTGTGVYGYTF; CDR3nt: TGTGCCAGCAGAACCGGGACAGGGGTCTATGGCTACACCTTC
abundance: once; d_gene: TRBD2; j_gene: TRBJ2-5; v_gene: TRBV5-6; CDR3aa: CASSPGLAGGQETQYF; CDR3nt: TGTGCCAGCAGCCCCGGACTAGCGGGAGGGCAAGAGACCCAGTACTTC
abundance: .; d_gene: .; j_gene: TRBJ2-7; v_gene: TRBV12-2; CDR3aa: CASRLGRLAGGPKSYEQYF; CDR3nt: TGTGCAAGTCGCTTAGGACGACTAGCGGGAGGGCCTAAGTCCTACGAGCAGTACTTC
abundance: .; d_gene: .; j_gene: TRBJ1-1; v_gene: TRBV20-1; CDR3aa: CSARGVGEAFF; CDR3nt: TGCAGTGCGAGAGGGGTAGGAGAAGCTTTCTTT
abundance: .; d_gene: .; j_gene: TRBJ2-5; v_gene: TRBV19; CDR3aa: CASSILADQETQYF; CDR3nt: TGTGCCAGTAGTATACTAGCTGACCAAGAGACCCAGTACTTC
abundance: .; d_gene: .; j_gene: TRBJ2-7; v_gene: TRBV7-2; CDR3aa: CASSLSAGLSYEQYF; CDR3nt: TGTGCCAGCAGCTTATCTGCGGGACTCTCCTACGAGCAGTACTTC
abundance: .; d_gene: TRBD1; j_gene: TRBJ1-2; v_gene: TRBV6-1; CDR3aa: CASSELTGPNYGYTF; CDR3nt: TGTGCCAGCAGTGAACTGACAGGGCCCAACTATGGCTACACCTTC
abundance: .; d_gene: .; j_gene: TRBJ2-7; v_gene: TRBV2; CDR3aa: CASSVIQGGAEQYF; CDR3nt: TGTGCCAGCAGTGTAATCCAGGGTGGCGCAGAGCAGTACTTC
abundance: .; d_gene: .; j_gene: TRBJ2-2; v_gene: TRBV19; CDR3aa: CASSPDTGSTGELFF; CDR3nt: TGTGCCAGTAGTCCCGACACAGGGTCAACCGGGGAGCTGTTTTTT
abundance: .; d_gene: .; j_gene: TRBJ1-4; v_gene: TRBV5-1; CDR3aa: CASSTLPGSVNEKLFF; CDR3nt: TGCGCCAGCAGCACCCTACCAGGCTCCGTTAATGAAAAACTGTTTTTT
abundance: many; d_gene: TRBD2; j_gene: TRBJ2-7; v_gene: TRBV4-3; CDR3aa: CASSPKDRRLAGGSFFYEQYF; CDR3nt: TGCGCCAGCAGCCCGAAAGACCGCCGACTAGCGGGAGGCTCATTCTTCTACGAGCAGTACTTC
abundance: .; d_gene: .; j_gene: TRBJ2-3; v_gene: TRBV4-3; CDR3aa: CASSQGDGKSTDTQYF; CDR3nt: TGCGCCAGCAGCCAAGGGGACGGGAAAAGCACAGATACGCAGTATTTT
abundance: .; d_gene: .; j_gene: TRBJ2-3; v_gene: TRBV4-3; CDR3aa: CASSQDFINTDTQYF; CDR3nt: TGCGCCAGCAGCCAAGACTTCATTAACACAGATACGCAGTATTTT